A single sample gave rise to the 17 T cell receptor beta chains below, sequenced in a study of T cells in Graves' hyperthyroidism and ophthalmopathy (dated by TCRdb to the late 2010s). Receptor amplification or capture employed multiplex PCR. Sequenced using an Illumina HiSeq 2000. TCR beta CDR3 regions were amplified from RNA transcripts. The first round of RT-PCR for the TCR CDR3 was performed with the HTBI primer set and the Qiagen OneStep RT-PCR kit. TCRdb's own reprocessing of the public reads used fastp at Q25 and MiXCR and kept productive beta chains. Rows with one shared CDR3 protein collapse into an entry with the most common genes and DNA. This sample gives fewer than 650,000 distinct CDR3 sequences in total; around 14% of them show up just once. The leading ten clones occupy more than 5% of the sample. Sequenced sample: blood. These receptors all stem from a woman aged 30 to 39 with Graves' hyperthyroidism that later progressed to Graves' ophthalmopathy.

This clonotype was seen ten or more times. The chain employs TRBV2 and TRBJ1-1; D remains unclear. Germline lookup yields CDR1 SNHLY and CDR2 FYNNEI. Trimming removed 4 bases from V and 1 base from J, with 7 bases in between. CDR3 length: 13 amino acids. CDR3 protein: CASSGYQNTEAFF. The CDR3 DNA reads as TGTGCCAGCAGTGGTTACCAGAACACTGAAGCTTTCTTT.

The sample holds many counts of this clonotype. The rearrangement uses TRBV20-1 and TRBJ1-1, with TRBD1 matching 7 bases. Germline CDR1 DFQATT, CDR2 SNEGSKA (reference sequence). The CDR3 has 12 residues. V shed 6 bases, J shed 6 bases, and the junction held 7 bases outside the gene matches. The CDR3 DNA reads as TGCAGTGCGGCTACAGGGGTACCTGAAGCTTTCTTT. Protein: CSAATGVPEAFF.

About this clonotype: It is likely a read error, because the conserved phenylalanine at the end of the CDR3 is missing. V is TRBV6-1 and J is TRBJ2-7; D is unclear. Germline CDR1 is MNHNS and CDR2 is SASEGT. There are 12 residues in the CDR3. Between the trimmed V and J ends, which lost 6 bases and 1 base, there was a span of 7 bases. The DNA of the CDR3 is TGTGCCAGCAGCCCTTCTTCCTACGAGCAGTACCTC. This translates into CASSPSSYEQYL.

The chain links TRBV30 to TRBJ1-1; possibly TRBD1 for D (5 bases). This CDR3 region has 13 residues. V was trimmed by 1 base and J by 4 bases, leaving 10 bases between them. Germline V CDR1 and CDR2: GTSNPN, SVGIG (reference sequence). The CDR3 reads CAWSEYGGTEAFF. The CDR3 nucleotides are TGTGCCTGGAGTGAATATGGGGGCACTGAAGCTTTCTTT.

This clonotype was seen repeatedly, ten times or more. This chain links TRBV3-1 with TRBJ1-1, with D unclear. There are 14 residues in the CDR3. Germline assignment: CDR1 LGHDT and CDR2 YNNKEL (reference sequence). Trimming cost V 4 bases and J 4 bases, with 13 bases left between them. For the CDR3, the DNA is TGTGCCAGCAGCCGAGGGTCCGAGAGCACTGAAGCTTTCTTT. Amino acids: CASSRGSESTEAFF. The full variable domain, in which reference TRBV3-1 and TRBJ1-1 provide the parts outside the CDR3, is DTAVSQTPKYLVTQMGNDKSIKCEQNLGHDTMYWYKQDSKKFLKIMFSYNNKELIINETVPNRFSPKSPDKAHLNLHINSLELGDSAVYFCASSRGSESTEAFFGQGTRLTVV.

This sequence joins TRBV29-1 and TRBJ1-1; D call uncertain. Trimming removed 6 bases from V and 0 bases from J, with 11 bases in between. CDR3 size: 13 residues. Germline CDR1 and CDR2: SQVTM and ANQGSEA. The CDR3 DNA follows: TGCAGCGTCCATGGACGGTTGAACACTGAAGCTTTCTTT. Residues: CSVHGRLNTEAFF.

This clonotype has ten or more counts. V gene TRBV12-3 or TRBV12-4 combines with J gene TRBJ1-2; 10 bases agree with TRBD1. V shed 5 bases and J 4 bases; nucleotides not matched to a gene: 7. The CDR3 is 15 residues long. The DNA of the CDR3 is TGTGCCAGCAGTCCAGACAGGGGGCGCTTCTATGGCTACACCTTC. Protein product: CASSPDRGRFYGYTF.

This clonotype has at least ten counts. The V gene is TRBV10-3, the J gene TRBJ1-1; 8 nucleotides align to TRBD1. The CDR3 is 17 residues long. Germline values: CDR1 ENHRY, CDR2 SYGVKD. The V segment lost 6 bases and the J segment 4 bases; nucleotides outside the gene matches: 16. CDR3 bases: TGTGCCATCAGAGAAGGAGCAGGGGGCAAAGGAGTCACTGAAGCTTTCTTT. It encodes CAIREGAGGKGVTEAFF.

This clonotype occurred many times. V is TRBV27 and J is TRBJ1-4; the D gene is possibly TRBD1 (5 bases). Germline V lookup: CDR1 MNHEY, CDR2 SMNVEV (reference sequence). The CDR3 is 15 residues long. The ends were cut back, 2 bases at V and 6 bases at J, with 13 bases in the middle. The CDR3 DNA sequence: TGTGCCAGCAGTTTACGGCAGGGAAGTTATGAAAAACTGTTTTTT. It codes for CASSLRQGSYEKLFF.

V and J are TRBV14 and TRBJ2-7; D is undetermined. The CDR3 runs 15 residues. V gave up 1 base and J gave up 6 bases, with 16 bases separating them. From germline, CDR1 is SGHDN and CDR2 FVKESK. CDR3 DNA: TGTGCCAGCAGCCAAGTGCATTCGGTTTCTTCCGAGCAGTACTTC. Translation: CASSQVHSVSSEQYF. Looking up the rest from reference TRBV14 and TRBJ2-7 gives the full variable domain: EAGVTQFPSHSVIEKGQTVTLRCDPISGHDNLYWYRRVMGKEIKFLLHFVKESKQDESGMPNNRFLAERTGGTYSTLKVQPAELEDSGVYFCASSQVHSVSSEQYFGPGTRLTVT.

This chain uses TRBV7-2 with TRBJ2-7; possible D gene TRBD1, 5 bases. CDR1 is SGHTA, CDR2 FQGNSA, per germline. Trimming took 6 bases from V and 3 from J, leaving 15 bases between them. The CDR3 is made up of 14 amino acids. The CDR3 reads CASRLPGFNYEQYF. The CDR3 DNA reads as TGTGCCAGCAGACTTCCAGGGTTTAACTACGAGCAGTACTTC.

This clonotype appeared many times. CDR3 residues: CASIGGQTNQPQHF. CDR3 bases: TGTGCCAGTATAGGGGGACAGACCAATCAGCCCCAGCATTTT. The chain links TRBV19 to TRBJ1-5; 7 nucleotides align to TRBD1. V shed 7 bases, J shed 3 bases, and the junction held 6 bases outside the gene matches. This CDR3 is built from 14 residues. The germline gives CDR1 LNHDA, CDR2 SQIVND (reference sequence).

This clonotype was counted ten times or more. The CDR3 loop is CASSGYRTGALNTEAFF. As DNA, the CDR3 is TGTGCCAGCAGCGGATATAGGACAGGGGCGTTGAACACTGAAGCTTTCTTT. This chain uses TRBV28 with TRBJ1-1, with TRBD1 matching over 9 bases. Trimming cost V 6 bases and J 0 bases; bases outside gene matches: 11. There are 17 residues in the CDR3. Germline CDR1 is MDHEN and CDR2 is SYDVKM.

This clonotype was counted ten times or more. This chain joins TRBV7-2 and TRBJ2-6; TRBD2 matches 10 bases. Germline V gives CDR1 SGHTA, CDR2 FQGNSA. The V segment lost 2 bases and the J segment 0 bases; nucleotides outside the gene matches: 7. There are 19 residues in the CDR3. The CDR3 sequence: CASSLRGLAGASGANVLTF. CDR3 DNA: TGTGCCAGCAGCTTAAGGGGTCTAGCGGGAGCCTCTGGGGCCAACGTCCTGACTTTC.

This clonotype occurred many times. This rearrangement joins TRBV30 to TRBJ2-7; no firm D call. V lost 0 bases and J lost 6, with 6 bases in between. Germline CDR1 reads GTSNPN; CDR2 reads SVGIG (reference sequence). CDR3 length: 11 residues. CDR3 amino acids: CAWSVLIEQYF. In DNA form, the CDR3 reads TGTGCCTGGAGTGTACTTATCGAGCAGTACTTC.

This clonotype was counted many times. The rearrangement joins TRBV30 to TRBJ2-4; 7 bases agree with TRBD1. Per germline, CDR1 GTSNPN and CDR2 SVGIG (reference sequence). The J segment lost 4 bases and the V segment lost 3 bases, leaving 15 bases of the junction unmatched. CDR3 size: 17 residues. This CDR3 reads CAWRLHSPGGRKNIQYF. Here the CDR3 DNA reads TGTGCCTGGAGACTCCATTCCCCAGGGGGTCGTAAAAACATTCAGTACTTC.

This clonotype was picked up many times. The V gene is TRBV20-1, the J gene TRBJ1-5, with TRBD1 as a possible D gene (6 bases). This CDR3 has 15 residues. Germline V gene sequence: CDR1 DFQATT, CDR2 SNEGSKA (reference sequence). Trimming pared 1 base from V and 3 bases from J, leaving 13 bases between. Here the CDR3 reads CSARGRTVLNQPQHF. DNA for the CDR3: TGCAGTGCTAGAGGCCGGACAGTCCTCAATCAGCCCCAGCATTTT.